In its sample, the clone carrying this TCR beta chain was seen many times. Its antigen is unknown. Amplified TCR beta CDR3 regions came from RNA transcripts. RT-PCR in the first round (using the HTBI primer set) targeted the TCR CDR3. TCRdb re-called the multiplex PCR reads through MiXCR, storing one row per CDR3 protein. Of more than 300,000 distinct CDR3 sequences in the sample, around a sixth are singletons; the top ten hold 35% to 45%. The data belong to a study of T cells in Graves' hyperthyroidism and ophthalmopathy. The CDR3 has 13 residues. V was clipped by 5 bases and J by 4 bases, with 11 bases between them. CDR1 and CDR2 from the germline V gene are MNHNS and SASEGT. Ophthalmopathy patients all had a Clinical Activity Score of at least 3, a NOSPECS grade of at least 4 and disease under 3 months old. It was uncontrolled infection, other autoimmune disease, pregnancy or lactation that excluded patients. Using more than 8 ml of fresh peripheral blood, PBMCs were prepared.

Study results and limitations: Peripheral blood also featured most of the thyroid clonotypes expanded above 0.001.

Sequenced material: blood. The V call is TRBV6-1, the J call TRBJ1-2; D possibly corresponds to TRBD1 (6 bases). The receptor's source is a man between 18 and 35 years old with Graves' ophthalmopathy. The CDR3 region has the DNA TGTGCCAGCAGTCGGGACACACGCTATGGCTACACCTTC. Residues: CASSRDTRYGYTF.